This paragraph reports one T cell receptor beta chain. What it binds is unknown. The source of the sample is a study of cytomegalovirus exposure and HLA in healthy donors. Study-wide results and caveats: Some V segments (TRBV6-2 and TRBV6-3 among them) were excluded as indistinguishable. Prediction of most subjects' HLA-A and HLA-B alleles by TCR beta sequences was reportedly accurate. It was assumed in the presence/absence analyses that sequencing depth was roughly uniform across donors.

Trimming removed 3 bases at V and 8 bases at J, with 19 bases between. The CDR3 sequence is 16 residues long. Germline V gene data show CDR1 as MNHEY and CDR2 as SVGAGI. The PCR employed 60 Vbeta primers together with 13 Jbeta primers. Methods used by the authors: Later, some 79 million unique TCR beta chains were counted in an analysis, and approximately 10 million of them were shared. The protocol was immunoSEQ multiplex PCR, while the TCRdb copy is restricted to in-frame clones and leaves out a portion. V and J calls and clone size are those listed in that table; D and trimming were worked out from the DNA. Altogether under 100,000 clones are present, 76% being singletons, with the ten largest covering less than 4%.

The origin of this receptor is a man between 35 and 55 years old in good health and CMV-seronegative. The specimen was PBMCs. The chain employs TRBV6-5 and TRBJ1-4; D is perhaps TRBD1 (5 bases). In nucleotides, the CDR3 is TGTGCCAGCAGTTATAAGCCAGGGAGGGCAGACGAAAAACTGTTTTTT. Translation gives CASSYKPGRADEKLFF.